The clone carrying this TCR beta chain was recorded once. The data derive from a study of blood T cell repertoires in COVID-19. For the study at large: Nucleic acid was either cDNA or gDNA, and it came from T cells, B-cell-depleted T cells, or PBMCs.

Sequencing used immunoSEQ multiplex PCR; TCRdb keeps in-frame clones, though not all of them. Of about 56,000 clones listed, 84% are singletons. J gave up 0 bases and V 3 bases, and 10 bases lay outside the gene matches. CDR3 length equals 19 residues. Germline CDR1 and CDR2: LNHDA and SQIVND (reference sequence). Sequencing used peripheral blood. This clonotype was obtained from a woman older than 75 with acute or convalescent COVID-19. The chain has TRBV19 and TRBJ2-2; 10 nucleotides agree with TRBD2. Here the CDR3 reads CASSIRLAGDTPNTGELFF. For the CDR3, the DNA is TGTGCCAGTAGTATCCGGCTAGCGGGGGACACCCCGAACACCGGGGAGCTGTTTTTT.